This T cell receptor beta chain was observed in a study of Ad26.COV2.S vaccination and SARS-CoV-2 variants. Documented treatment: approximately 18 received Ad26.COV2.S at low or high dose, single or two shots; roughly five received placebo; per-sample allocation not given. Following the first vaccine or placebo injection, samples were taken on day 63. The CDR3 totals 13 residues. Looked up from germline, CDR1 is SGHNT and CDR2 is YYREEE (reference sequence). The V and J ends lost 6 bases and 0 bases, in that order; junction bases with no gene match: 2. Generated by immunoSEQ multiplex PCR, the TCRdb table keeps only in-frame clones and is missing some. This table has about 480,000 clones, roughly 87% appearing once.

This receptor was obtained from a person between 18 and 65 years old who received the Ad26.COV2.S COVID-19 vaccine or a placebo. Sample: peripheral blood, taken in a trial of Ad26.COV2.S vaccine versus placebo. The chain is built from TRBV5-4 and TRBJ1-1; 7 bases align to TRBD1. The CDR3 region has the DNA TGTGCCAGCACCAGGGGGATGAACACTGAAGCTTTCTTT. Translated, it gives CASTRGMNTEAFF.